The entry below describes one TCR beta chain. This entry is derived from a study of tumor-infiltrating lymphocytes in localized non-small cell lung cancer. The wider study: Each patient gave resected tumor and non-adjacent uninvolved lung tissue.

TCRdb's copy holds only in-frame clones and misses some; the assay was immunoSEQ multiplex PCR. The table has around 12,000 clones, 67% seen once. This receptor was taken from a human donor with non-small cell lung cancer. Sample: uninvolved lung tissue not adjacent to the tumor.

CDR3: CASSTGDGVGYGYTF. The CDR3 DNA follows: TGCGCCAGCAGCACCGGGGATGGGGTTGGCTATGGCTACACCTTC. The chain links TRBV5-1 to TRBJ1-2; D is undetermined. The CDR3 has 15 amino acids. The germline V and J ends were trimmed by 4 bases and 4 bases, with 17 bases remaining between them. Looked up from germline, CDR1 is SGHRS and CDR2 is YFSETQ.